This T cell receptor (beta chain) came from a study of T-cell memory formation after mild COVID-19. Study background: Largely, TCR clusters stayed within a single donor.

Looked up from germline, CDR1 is SNHLY and CDR2 is FYNNEI. There are 12 residues in the CDR3. Trimming removed 8 bases from V and 6 bases from J, with 8 bases in between. Note on this clonotype: The antigen remains undetermined.

The study, taken as a whole, reports: The pre-infection memory compartment contained some responding clones, suggesting cross-reactive memory joined. Among clones contracting day 15 to 85, CD4/CD8 was balanced, whereas later expanders leaned CD4+.

TCRdb reprocessed the 5' RACE reads via MiXCR and lists one record per CDR3 protein. The table lists under 300,000 distinct CDR3 sequences, less than 20% of them singletons. This chain connects TRBV2 to TRBJ1-6; no clear D gene. The clonotype comes from a man between 18 and 29 years old who had mild COVID-19 (a few samples of this study predate the infection). Cell type and time point are not known. The specimen sequenced was PBMCs or a T cell subset sorted from them (not recorded which). The CDR3 spells CASRWVNSPLHF. The CDR3 coding sequence is TGTGCCAGCCGGTGGGTTAATTCACCCCTCCACTTT.